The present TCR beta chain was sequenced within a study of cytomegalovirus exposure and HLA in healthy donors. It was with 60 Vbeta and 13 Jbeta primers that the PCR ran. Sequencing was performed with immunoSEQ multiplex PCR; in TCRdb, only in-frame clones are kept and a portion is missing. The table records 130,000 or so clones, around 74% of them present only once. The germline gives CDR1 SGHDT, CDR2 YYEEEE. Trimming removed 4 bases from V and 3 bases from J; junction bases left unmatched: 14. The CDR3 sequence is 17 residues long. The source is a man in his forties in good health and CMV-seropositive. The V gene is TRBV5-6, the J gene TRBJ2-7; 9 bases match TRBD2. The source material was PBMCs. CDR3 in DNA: TGTGCCAGCAGCCCTAGCTCCCTAGCGGGGATCCTCTACGAGCAGTACTTC. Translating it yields CASSPSSLAGILYEQYF.